This TCR beta chain derives from a study of OX40 agonist ivuxolimab in advanced cancers. This CDR3 has 14 amino acids. CDR1 is MNHEY, CDR2 SMNVEV, per germline (reference sequence). V was clipped by 6 bases and J by 7 bases, with 13 bases between them. Data came from immunoSEQ multiplex PCR; TCRdb stores just in-frame clones and leaves some out. This table holds about 83,000 clones, 65% to 90% found once. The specimen comprised CD4+ or CD8+ T cells sorted from blood, sampled in a trial of the OX40 agonist ivuxolimab. The sequence was obtained from an adult with an advanced solid tumor such as melanoma, head and neck, liver or kidney cancer. The chain recombines TRBV27 with TRBJ1-6; D is uncertain. CDR3 residues: CASSPRAWNSPLHF. The DNA for the CDR3 is TGTGCCAGCAGCCCCCGGGCGTGGAATTCACCCCTCCACTTT.